The T cell receptor (beta chain) under discussion was sequenced for a study of blood T cell repertoires in COVID-19. About the research overall: Collection of acute and convalescent COVID-19 samples took place in the United States, Italy and Spain.

This CDR3 comprises 18 residues. Germline-derived CDR1 and CDR2 are SGHTA and FQGTGA. The V end was cut by 2 bases, the J end by 4 bases, with 23 bases between. Adults between about 18 and 95 years of age took part from 24 US areas. Cohorts were determined from participant-reported clinical history. How the authors handled the data: The assay estimated nucleated cells by amplifying reference gene primers. Clones were sequenced by immunoSEQ multiplex PCR, and TCRdb holds only the in-frame ones, with some missing. V, J and clone size were drawn from that table, and D and trimming were deduced from the DNA. Among about 270,000 clones listed, 75% to 90% were seen once.

Sequenced sample: PBMCs or T cells enriched from blood (not recorded which). The chain carries TRBV7-3 and TRBJ2-5, with D possibly called TRBD1 or TRBD2 (11 bases each). This sequence was found in a woman in her 30s with acute COVID-19. The CDR3 sequence: CASSLGTGGLAGGETQYF. As DNA, the CDR3 is TGTGCCAGCAGCTTAGGGACAGGGGGGCTAGCGGGAGGAGAGACCCAGTACTTC.